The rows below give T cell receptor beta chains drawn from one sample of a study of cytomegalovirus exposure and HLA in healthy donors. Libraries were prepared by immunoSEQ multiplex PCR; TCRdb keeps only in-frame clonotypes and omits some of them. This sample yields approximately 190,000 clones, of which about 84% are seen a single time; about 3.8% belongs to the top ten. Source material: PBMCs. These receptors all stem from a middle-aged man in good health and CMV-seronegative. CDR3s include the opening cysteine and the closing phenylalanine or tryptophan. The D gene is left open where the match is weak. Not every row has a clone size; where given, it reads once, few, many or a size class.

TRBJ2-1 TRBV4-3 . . CASSQDGETTPNEQFF TGCGCCAGCAGCCAAGATGGAGAAACTACGCCCAATGAGCAGTTCTTC
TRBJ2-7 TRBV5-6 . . CASSLIGGPYEQYF TGTGCCAGCAGCTTAATCGGGGGTCCCTACGAGCAGTACTTC
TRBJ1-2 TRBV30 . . CAWSVHLVDGYTF TGTGCCTGGAGTGTACACCTGGTCGATGGCTACACCTTC
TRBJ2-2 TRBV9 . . CACSLLTQGGELFF TGTGCCTGCAGCCTACTCACTCAGGGGGGGGAGCTGTTTTTT
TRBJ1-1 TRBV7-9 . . CSSSLNGNTEAFF TGTTCCAGCAGCTTAAACGGGAACACTGAAGCTTTCTTT
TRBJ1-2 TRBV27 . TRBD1 CASSLRQGQYGYTF TGTGCCAGCAGTTTAAGACAGGGTCAATATGGCTACACCTTC
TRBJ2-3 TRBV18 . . CASSPAATRPDTQYF TGTGCCAGCTCGCCGGCAGCGACTCGGCCAGATACGCAGTATTTT
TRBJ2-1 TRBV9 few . CASSVAYHEQFF TGTGCCAGCAGCGTAGCCTACCATGAGCAGTTCTTC
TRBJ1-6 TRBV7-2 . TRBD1 CASSSRGTGVSPLHF TGTGCCAGCAGCTCCCGCGGGACAGGGGTTTCACCCCTCCACTTT
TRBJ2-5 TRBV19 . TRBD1 CASSIGGTGATETQYF TGTGCCAGTAGTATTGGCGGGACAGGGGCTACTGAGACCCAGTACTTC
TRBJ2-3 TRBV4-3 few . CASSQDPPGATDTQYF TGCGCCAGCAGCCAAGATCCTCCAGGGGCCACAGATACGCAGTATTTT
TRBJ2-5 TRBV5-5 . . CASSLGAPPETQYF TGTGCCAGCAGCTTAGGGGCCCCTCCGGAGACCCAGTACTTC
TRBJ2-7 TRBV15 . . CATSAGSSYEQYF TGTGCCACCAGCGCGGGTTCCTCCTACGAGCAGTACTTC
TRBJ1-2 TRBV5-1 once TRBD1 CASSSGQGYYGYTF TGCGCCAGCAGCTCAGGACAGGGCTACTATGGCTACACCTTC